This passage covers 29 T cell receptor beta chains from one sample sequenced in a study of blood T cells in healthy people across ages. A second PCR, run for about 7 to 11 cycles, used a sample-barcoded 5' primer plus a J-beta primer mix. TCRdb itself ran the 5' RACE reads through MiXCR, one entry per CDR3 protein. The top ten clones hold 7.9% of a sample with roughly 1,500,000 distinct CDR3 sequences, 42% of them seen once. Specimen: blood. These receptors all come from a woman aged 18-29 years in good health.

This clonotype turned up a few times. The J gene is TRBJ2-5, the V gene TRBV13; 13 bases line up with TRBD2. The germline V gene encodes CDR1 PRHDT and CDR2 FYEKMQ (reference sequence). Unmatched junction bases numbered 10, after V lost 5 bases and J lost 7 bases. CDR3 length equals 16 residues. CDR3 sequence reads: CASSLRTSGGLGTQYF. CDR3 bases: TGTGCCAGCAGCCTAAGGACTAGCGGGGGACTGGGGACCCAGTACTTC.

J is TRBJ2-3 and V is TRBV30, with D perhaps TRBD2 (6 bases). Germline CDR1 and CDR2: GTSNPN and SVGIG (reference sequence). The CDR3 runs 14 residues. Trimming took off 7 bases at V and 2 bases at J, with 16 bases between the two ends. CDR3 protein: CASQPRGSTDTQYF. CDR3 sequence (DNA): TGTGCCTCCCAACCCCGGGGGTCCACAGATACGCAGTATTTT.

The CDR3, as DNA: TGTGCCAGCAGTCCGAACCAGGGGGCGGCTGGAAACACCATATATTTT. It yields the protein CASSPNQGAAGNTIYF. The chain links TRBV27 to TRBJ1-3; 8 bases agree with TRBD1. CDR1 is MNHEY, CDR2 SMNVEV, per germline (reference sequence). The CDR3 consists of 16 residues. Trimming took 5 bases from V and 2 from J; bases not matched to a gene: 8.

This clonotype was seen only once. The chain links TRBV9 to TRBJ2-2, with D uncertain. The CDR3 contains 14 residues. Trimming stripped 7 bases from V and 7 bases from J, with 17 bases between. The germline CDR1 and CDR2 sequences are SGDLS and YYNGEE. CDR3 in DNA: TGTGCCAGCGATGTGTCCGGGTTGAGCGGGGAGCTGTTTTTT. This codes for CASDVSGLSGELFF.

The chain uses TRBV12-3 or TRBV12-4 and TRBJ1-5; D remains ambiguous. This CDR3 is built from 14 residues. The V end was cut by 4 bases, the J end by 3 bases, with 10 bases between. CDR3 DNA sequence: TGTGCCAGCAGTTCCCAAAGACTCAATCAGCCCCAGCATTTT. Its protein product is CASSSQRLNQPQHF.

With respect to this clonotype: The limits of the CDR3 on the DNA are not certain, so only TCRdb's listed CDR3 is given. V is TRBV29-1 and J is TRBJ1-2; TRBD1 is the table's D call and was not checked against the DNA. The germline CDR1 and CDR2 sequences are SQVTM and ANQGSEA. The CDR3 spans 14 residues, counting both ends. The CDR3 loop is CSATLREGGYGCTF.

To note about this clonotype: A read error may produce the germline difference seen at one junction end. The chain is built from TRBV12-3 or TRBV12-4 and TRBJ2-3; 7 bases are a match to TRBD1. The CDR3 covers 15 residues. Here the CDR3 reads CASSLGTVGTDMQYF. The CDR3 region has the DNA TGTGCCAGCAGTCTTGGCACAGTGGGGACAGATATGCAGTATTTT.

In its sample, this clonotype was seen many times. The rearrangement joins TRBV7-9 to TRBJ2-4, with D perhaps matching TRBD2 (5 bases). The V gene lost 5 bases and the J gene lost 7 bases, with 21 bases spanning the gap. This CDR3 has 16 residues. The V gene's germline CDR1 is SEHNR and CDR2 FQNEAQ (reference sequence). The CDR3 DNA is TGTGCCAGCAGCCCCAAAAGGGCGGGCAGTGCTAACATTCAGTACTTC. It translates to CASSPKRAGSANIQYF.

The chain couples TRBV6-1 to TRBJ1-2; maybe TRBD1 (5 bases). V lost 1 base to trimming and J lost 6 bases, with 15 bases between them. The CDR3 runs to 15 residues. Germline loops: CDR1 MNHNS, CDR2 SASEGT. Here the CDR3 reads CASSEGWAGTDGYTF. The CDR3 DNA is TGTGCCAGCAGTGAAGGTTGGGCAGGGACCGATGGCTACACCTTC.

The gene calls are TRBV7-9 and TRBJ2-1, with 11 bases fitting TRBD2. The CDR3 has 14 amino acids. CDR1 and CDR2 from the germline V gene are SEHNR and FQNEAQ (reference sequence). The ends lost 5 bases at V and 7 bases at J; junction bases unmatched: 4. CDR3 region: CASSIRTSGNEQFF. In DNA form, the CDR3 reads TGTGCCAGCAGCATCCGGACTAGCGGGAATGAGCAGTTCTTC. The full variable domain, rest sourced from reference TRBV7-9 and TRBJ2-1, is DTGVSQNPRHKITKRGQNVTFRCDPISEHNRLYWYRQTLGQGPEFLTYFQNEAQLEKSRLLSDRFSAERPKGSFSTLEIQRTEQGDSAMYLCASSIRTSGNEQFFGPGTRLTVL.

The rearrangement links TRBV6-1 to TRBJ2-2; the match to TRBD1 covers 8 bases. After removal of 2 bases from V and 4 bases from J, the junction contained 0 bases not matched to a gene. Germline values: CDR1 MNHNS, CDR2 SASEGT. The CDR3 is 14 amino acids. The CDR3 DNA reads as TGTGCCAGCAGTGAACAGGGGGCCACCGGGGAGCTGTTTTTT. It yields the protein CASSEQGATGELFF.

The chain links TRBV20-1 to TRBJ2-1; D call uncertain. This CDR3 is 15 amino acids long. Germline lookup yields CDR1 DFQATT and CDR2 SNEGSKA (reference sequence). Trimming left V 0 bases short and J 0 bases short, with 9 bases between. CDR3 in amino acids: CSARDFGYSYNEQFF. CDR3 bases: TGCAGTGCTAGAGATTTTGGGTACTCCTACAATGAGCAGTTCTTC.

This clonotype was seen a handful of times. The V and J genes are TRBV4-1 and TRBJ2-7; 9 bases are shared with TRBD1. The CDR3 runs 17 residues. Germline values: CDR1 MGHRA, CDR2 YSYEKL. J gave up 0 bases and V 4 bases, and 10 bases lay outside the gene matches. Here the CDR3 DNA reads TGCGCCAGCAGCCGCGGTGACAGGGGGGACAGCTCCTACGAGCAGTACTTC. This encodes CASSRGDRGDSSYEQYF.

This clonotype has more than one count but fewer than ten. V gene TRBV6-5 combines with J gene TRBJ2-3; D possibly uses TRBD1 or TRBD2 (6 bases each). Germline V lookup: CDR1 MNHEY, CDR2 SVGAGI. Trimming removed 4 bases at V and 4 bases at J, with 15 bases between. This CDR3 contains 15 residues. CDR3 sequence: CASSSTGGNADTQYF. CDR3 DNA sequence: TGTGCCAGCAGTTCGACAGGAGGGAACGCAGATACGCAGTATTTT.

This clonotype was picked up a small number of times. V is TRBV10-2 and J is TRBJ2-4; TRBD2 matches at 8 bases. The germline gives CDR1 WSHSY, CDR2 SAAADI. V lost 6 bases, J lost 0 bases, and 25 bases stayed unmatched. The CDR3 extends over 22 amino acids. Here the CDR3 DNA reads TGCGCCAGCAGCTACAATCGGGAGGGTCCTCAGGATGTTACTCTAGCCAAAAACATTCAGTACTTC. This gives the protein CASSYNREGPQDVTLAKNIQYF.

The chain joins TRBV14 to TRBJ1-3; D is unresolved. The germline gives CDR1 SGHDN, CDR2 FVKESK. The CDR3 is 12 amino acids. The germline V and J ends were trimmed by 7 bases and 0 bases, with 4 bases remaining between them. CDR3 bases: TGTGCCAGCACTGGCTCTGGAAACACCATATATTTT. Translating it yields CASTGSGNTIYF.

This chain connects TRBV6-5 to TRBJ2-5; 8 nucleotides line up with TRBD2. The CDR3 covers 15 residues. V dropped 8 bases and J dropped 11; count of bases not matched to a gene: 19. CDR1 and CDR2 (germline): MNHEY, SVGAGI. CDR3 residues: CASGSGTSAYNEQYF. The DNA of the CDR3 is TGTGCCAGCGGTAGCGGGACGAGCGCCTACAATGAGCAGTACTTC.

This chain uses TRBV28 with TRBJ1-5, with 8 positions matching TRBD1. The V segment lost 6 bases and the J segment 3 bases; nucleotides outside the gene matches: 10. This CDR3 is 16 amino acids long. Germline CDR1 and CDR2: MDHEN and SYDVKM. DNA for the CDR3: TGTGCCAGCAGACACCTCAGGGGGCTACCCAATCAGCCCCAGCATTTT. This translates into CASRHLRGLPNQPQHF. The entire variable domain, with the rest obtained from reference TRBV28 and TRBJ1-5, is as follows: DVKVTQSSRYLVKRTGEKVFLECVQDMDHENMFWYRQDPGLGLRLIYFSYDVKMKEKGDIPEGYSVSREKKERFSLILESASTNQTSMYLCASRHLRGLPNQPQHFGDGTRLSIL.

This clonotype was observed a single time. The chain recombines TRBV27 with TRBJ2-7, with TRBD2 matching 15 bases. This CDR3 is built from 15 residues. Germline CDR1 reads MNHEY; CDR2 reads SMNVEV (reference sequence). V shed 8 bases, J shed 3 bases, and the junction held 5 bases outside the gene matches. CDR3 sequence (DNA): TGTGCCAGCGCTCGGACTAGCGGGGGGGGCTACGAGCAGTACTTC. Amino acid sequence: CASARTSGGGYEQYF.

The CDR3, as DNA: TGTGCCAGCAGCTCTTACGTGGAATCCTACGAGCAGTACTTC. Translation: CASSSYVESYEQYF. The chain recombines TRBV13 with TRBJ2-7, with D unclear. Germline values: CDR1 PRHDT, CDR2 FYEKMQ (reference sequence). Trimming took 4 bases from V and 1 from J, leaving 11 bases between them. The length of the CDR3 is 14 residues.

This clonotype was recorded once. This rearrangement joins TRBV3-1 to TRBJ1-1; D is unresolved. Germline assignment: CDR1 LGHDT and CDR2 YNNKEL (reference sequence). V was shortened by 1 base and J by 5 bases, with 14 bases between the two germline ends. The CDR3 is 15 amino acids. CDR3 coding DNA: TGTGCCAGCAGCCAAGGTAGGAACCAAAGGACTGAAGCTTTCTTT. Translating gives CASSQGRNQRTEAFF.

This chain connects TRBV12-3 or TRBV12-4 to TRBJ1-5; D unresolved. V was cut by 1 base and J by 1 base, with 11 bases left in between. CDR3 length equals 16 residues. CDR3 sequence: CASSLDLGSSNQPQHF. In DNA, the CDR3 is TGTGCCAGCAGTTTAGACCTGGGTTCGAGCAATCAGCCCCAGCATTTT.

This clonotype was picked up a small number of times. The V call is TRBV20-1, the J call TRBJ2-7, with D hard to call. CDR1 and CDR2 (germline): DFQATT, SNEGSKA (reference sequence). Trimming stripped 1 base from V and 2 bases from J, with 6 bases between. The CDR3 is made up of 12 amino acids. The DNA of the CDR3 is TGCAGTGCTAGAGGAGCGACCTACGAGCAGTACTTC. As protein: CSARGATYEQYF.

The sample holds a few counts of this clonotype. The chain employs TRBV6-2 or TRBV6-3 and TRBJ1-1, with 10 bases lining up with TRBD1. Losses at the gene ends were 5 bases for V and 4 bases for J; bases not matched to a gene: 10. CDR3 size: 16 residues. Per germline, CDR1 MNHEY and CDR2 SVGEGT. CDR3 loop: CASSERQGARVTEAFF. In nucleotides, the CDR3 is TGTGCCAGCAGTGAGAGACAGGGGGCGAGGGTCACTGAAGCTTTCTTT.

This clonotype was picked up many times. The CDR3 sequence is CASSTNLRGGGDEQFF. DNA for the CDR3: TGTGCCAGCAGTACCAACTTGAGAGGGGGCGGCGATGAGCAGTTCTTC. This chain uses TRBV6-1 with TRBJ2-1; the match to TRBD1 covers 7 bases. The CDR3 has 16 residues. Germline-derived CDR1 and CDR2 are MNHNS and SASEGT. J gave up 8 bases and V 5 bases, and 15 bases lay outside the gene matches.

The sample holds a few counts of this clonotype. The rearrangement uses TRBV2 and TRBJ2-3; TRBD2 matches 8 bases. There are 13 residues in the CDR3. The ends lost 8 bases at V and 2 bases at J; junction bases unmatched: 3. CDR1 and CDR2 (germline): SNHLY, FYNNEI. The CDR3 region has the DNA TGTGCCAGCTACGGGGGGGTCACAGATACGCAGTATTTT. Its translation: CASYGGVTDTQYF.

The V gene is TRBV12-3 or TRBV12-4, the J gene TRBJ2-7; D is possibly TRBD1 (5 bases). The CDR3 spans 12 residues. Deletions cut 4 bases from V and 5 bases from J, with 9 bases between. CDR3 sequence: CASSSGQHEQYF. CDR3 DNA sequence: TGTGCCAGCAGTTCCGGACAACACGAGCAGTACTTC.

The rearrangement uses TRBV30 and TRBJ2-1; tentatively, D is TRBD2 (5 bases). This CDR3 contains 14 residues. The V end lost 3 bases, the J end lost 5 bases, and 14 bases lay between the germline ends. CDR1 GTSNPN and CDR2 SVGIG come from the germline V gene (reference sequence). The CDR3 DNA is TGTGCCTGGAGGGACGGGGTGGCAAACAATGAGCAGTTCTTC. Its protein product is CAWRDGVANNEQFF. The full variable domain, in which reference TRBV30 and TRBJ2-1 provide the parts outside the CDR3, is SQTIHQWPATLVQPVGSPLSLECTVEGTSNPNLYWYRQAAGRGLQLLFYSVGIGQISSEVPQNLSASRPQDRQFILSSKKLLLSDSGFYLCAWRDGVANNEQFFGPGTRLTVL.

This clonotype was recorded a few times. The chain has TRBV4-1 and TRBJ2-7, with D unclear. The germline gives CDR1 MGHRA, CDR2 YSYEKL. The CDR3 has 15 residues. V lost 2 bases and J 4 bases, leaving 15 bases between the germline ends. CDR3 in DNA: TGCGCCAGCAGCCAACTGACATACCCGGCGTACGAGCAGTACTTC. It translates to CASSQLTYPAYEQYF.